This T cell receptor (beta chain) was identified in a study of blood T cell repertoires in COVID-19. Only in-frame clones appear in the TCRdb table, and some are missing; sequencing was by immunoSEQ multiplex PCR. The sample includes a few hundred thousand clones, around nine tenths of them seen just once. With V trimmed by 4 bases and J by 2 bases, 8 bases remained unmatched. CDR3 length: 16 amino acids. CDR1 is SGDLS, CDR2 YYNGEE, per germline. This receptor was obtained from a man between 60 and 75 years old with acute or convalescent COVID-19. The rearrangement links TRBV9 to TRBJ2-5, with 10 bases identical to TRBD2. Material: peripheral blood. CDR3 bases: TGTGCCAGCAGCCCCCGGACTAGCGGAAAACAAGAGACCCAGTACTTC. As protein: CASSPRTSGKQETQYF.